This TCR beta chain was observed in a study of T-cell reconstitution after alpha-beta-depleted transplantation in children. There are many counts of this clonotype. Looked up from germline, CDR1 is KGHSH and CDR2 is LQKENI. There are 14 residues in the CDR3. V lost 2 bases and J 1 base, leaving 8 bases between the germline ends. A TCRbeta library incorporating unique molecular identifiers was prepared. Using its own MiXCR run on the PCR reads, TCRdb lists one record per CDR3 protein. The table lists 90,000 to 130,000 distinct CDR3 sequences, approximately 10% of them singletons. Sequences were derived from PBMCs from the stem cell graft donor, sampled from the stem cell graft. The gene calls are TRBV18 and TRBJ2-5, with no clear D. The receptor's source is a human donor who donated a stem cell graft to a child with acute lymphoblastic leukemia. CDR3 DNA sequence: TGTGCCAGCTCACCAGGGAATCGCCAAGAGACCCAGTACTTC. Protein: CASSPGNRQETQYF. Full variable domain (missing parts from reference TRBV18 and TRBJ2-5): NAGVMQNPRHLVRRRGQEARLRCSPMKGHSHVYWYRQLPEEGLKFMVYLQKENIIDESGMPKERFSAEFPKEGPSILRIQQVVRGDSAAYFCASSPGNRQETQYFGPGTRLLVL.